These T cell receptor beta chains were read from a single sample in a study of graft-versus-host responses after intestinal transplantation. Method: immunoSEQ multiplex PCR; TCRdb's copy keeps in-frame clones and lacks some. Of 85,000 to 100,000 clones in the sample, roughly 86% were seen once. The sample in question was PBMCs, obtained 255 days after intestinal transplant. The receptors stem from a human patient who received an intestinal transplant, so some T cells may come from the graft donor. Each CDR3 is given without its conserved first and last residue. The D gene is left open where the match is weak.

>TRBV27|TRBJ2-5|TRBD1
ASSTWTGAQETQY
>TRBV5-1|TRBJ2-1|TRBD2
ASSLGPGTSPYNEQF
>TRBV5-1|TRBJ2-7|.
ASSLQSDEQY
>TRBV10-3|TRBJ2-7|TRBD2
ATYSGTSGTYEQY
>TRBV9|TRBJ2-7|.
ASSVGVGQGYEQY
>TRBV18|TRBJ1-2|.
ASSPLEGYYGYT
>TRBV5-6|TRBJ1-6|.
ASREGQMTSPLH
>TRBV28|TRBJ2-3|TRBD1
ASSFRDRGRDTQY
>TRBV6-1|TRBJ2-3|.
ASSEEVGGTDTQY
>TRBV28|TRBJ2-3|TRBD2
ASSFQREFPDTQY
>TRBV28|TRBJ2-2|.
ASSKGETGELF
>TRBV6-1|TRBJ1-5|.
ASSEFGFNQPQH
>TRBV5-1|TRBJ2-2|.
ASSLEGQSGELF
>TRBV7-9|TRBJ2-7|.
ASSRSTGTPSYEQY
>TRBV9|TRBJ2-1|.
ASSVAGNNEQF
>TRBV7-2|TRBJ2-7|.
ASSLVMSGISYEQY
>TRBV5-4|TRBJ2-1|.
ASSWGRQGRRHNEQF
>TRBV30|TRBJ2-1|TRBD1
ARQETGDYNEQF
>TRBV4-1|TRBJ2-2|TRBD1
ASSQEDRHTGELF
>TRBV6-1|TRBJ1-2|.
ASSEAGTVGYT
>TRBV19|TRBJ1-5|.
ASSIDPSRGGNQPQH
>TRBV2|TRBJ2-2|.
ASSAGVSDTGELF
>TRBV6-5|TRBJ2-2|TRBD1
ASSSGGYGELF
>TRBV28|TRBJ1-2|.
ASSTNRASGLIYGYT
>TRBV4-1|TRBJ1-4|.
ASTRGRPNEKLF
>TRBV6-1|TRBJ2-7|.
ASSEPPDPSYEQY
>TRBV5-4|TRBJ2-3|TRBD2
ASSSGGILRVRTDTQY
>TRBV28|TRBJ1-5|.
ASLPGGGGYNQPQH
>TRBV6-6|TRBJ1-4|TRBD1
ASSLRTGGVEKLF
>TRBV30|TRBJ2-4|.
AGSAALSGNIQY
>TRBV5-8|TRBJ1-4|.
ASSELRGVNEKLF
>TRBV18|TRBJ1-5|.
ASSPTGGSNQPQH
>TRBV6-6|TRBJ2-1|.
ASSFPLLSSYNEQF
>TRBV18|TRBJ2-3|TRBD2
ASSPVAGGPGDTQY
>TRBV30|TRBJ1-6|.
AWSWVAPNSPLH
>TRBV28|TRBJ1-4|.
ASSFMQISNEKLF
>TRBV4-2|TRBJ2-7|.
ASSQELRSYEQY
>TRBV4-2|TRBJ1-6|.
ASSQDVGNSPLH
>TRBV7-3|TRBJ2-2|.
ASSSGVGTGELF
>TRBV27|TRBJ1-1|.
ASSPEWGGNTEAF
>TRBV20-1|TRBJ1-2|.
SAWWDYGYT
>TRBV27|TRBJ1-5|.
ASSLTRGGLYQPQH
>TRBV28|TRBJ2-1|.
ASSPGGSYNEQF